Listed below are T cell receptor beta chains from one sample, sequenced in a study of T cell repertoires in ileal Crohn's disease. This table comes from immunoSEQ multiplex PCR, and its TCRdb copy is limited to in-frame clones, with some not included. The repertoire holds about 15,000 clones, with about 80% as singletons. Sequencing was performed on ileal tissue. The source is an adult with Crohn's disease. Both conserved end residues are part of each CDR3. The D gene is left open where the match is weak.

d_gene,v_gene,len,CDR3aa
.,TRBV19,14,CASSIGGQSNEQFF
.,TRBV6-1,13,CASSDSSYNEQFF
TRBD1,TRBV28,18,CASSLTAGGASGANVLTF
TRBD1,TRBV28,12,CASGDSNEKLFF
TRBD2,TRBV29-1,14,CSVREGLDYNEQFF
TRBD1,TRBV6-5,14,CASTQGQGDQPQHF
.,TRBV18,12,CASSPEEHEQYF
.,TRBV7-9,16,CASSFTTRGWGEKLFF
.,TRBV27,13,CASSGRENQPQHF
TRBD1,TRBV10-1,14,CASSRDRVAHEQFF
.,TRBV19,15,CASSMGAGSSYGYTF
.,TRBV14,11,CATSAGTEAFF
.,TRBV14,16,CASSLRGGRDSYGYTF
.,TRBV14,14,CASSQITANSPLHF
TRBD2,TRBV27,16,CASSLSVAGGYETQYF
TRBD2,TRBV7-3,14,CASSRTSGGGEQYF
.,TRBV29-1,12,CSVADSNQPQHF
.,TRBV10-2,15,CASSELGQVNSPLHF
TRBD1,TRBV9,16,CASSPPAGTGHEKLFF
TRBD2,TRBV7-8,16,CASSTGLAGARETQYF
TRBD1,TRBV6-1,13,CASSETGDYGYTF
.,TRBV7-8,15,CASSLGGDRNTEAFF
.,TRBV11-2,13,CASSFLGGHGYTF
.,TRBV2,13,CASSDRTNEKLFF
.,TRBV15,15,CATSRDGGESQPQHF
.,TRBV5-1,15,CASSLAAREGYEQYF
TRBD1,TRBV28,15,CASSPSDRDDYEQYF
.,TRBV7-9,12,CASSYSTGPAFF
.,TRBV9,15,CASSVAPVSDSPLHF
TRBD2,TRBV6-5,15,CASSYSTSGGYEQYF
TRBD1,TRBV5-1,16,CASSPSGQGNNSPLHF
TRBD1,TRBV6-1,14,CASSDDRGRGTQYF
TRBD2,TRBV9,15,CASSVGLAGADTQYF
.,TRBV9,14,CASSVEGSRGGYTF
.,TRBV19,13,CASSWASNQPQHF
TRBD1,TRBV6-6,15,CASSRTGKGNTEAFF
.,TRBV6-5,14,CASSPSWEDTEAFF
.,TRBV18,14,CASSPQTSGYEQYF